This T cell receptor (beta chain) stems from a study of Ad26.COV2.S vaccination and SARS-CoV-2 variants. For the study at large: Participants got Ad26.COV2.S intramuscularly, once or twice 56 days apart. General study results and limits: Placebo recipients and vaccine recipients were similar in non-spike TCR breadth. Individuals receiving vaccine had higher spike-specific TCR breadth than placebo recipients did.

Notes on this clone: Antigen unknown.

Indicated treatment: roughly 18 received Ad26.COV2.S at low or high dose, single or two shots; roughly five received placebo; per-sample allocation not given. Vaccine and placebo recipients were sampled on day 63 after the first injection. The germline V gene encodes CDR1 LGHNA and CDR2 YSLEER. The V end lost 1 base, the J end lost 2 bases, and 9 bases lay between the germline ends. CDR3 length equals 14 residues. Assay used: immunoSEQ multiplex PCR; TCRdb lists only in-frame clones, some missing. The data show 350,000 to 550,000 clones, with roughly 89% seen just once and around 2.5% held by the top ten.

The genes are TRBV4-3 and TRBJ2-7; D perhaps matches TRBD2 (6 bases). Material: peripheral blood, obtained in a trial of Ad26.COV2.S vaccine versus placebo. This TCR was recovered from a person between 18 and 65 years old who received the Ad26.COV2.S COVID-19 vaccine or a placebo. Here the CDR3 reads CASSQGAGAYEQYF. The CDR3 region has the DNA TGCGCCAGCAGCCAAGGAGCGGGCGCCTACGAGCAGTACTTC.